Below, 7 T cell receptor beta chains from the same sample are listed, as sequenced in a study of blood T cell repertoires in COVID-19 (dated by TCRdb to 2020 to 2022). Receptor libraries were prepared by the immunoSEQ multiplex PCR assay. As stored in TCRdb, this immuneACCESS dataset retains in-frame rearrangements with V and J assigned. A fraction of the clones does not appear; measured against another copy, unresolved V genes explain less than half of the discrepancy, and the remainder lacks a known reason. The sample includes 50,000 or so clones, with more than 80% observed a single time. Roughly an eighth of the sample lies in the top ten. Sequenced material: peripheral blood. These receptors came from a human donor with active COVID-19. The donor label of this sample is uncertain.

This clone was detected only a few times. Written as DNA, the CDR3 is TGTGCCAGCAGTTCTACAGGGGAAGTTCAGCCCCAGCATTTT. This sequence encodes CASSSTGEVQPQHF. The chain uses TRBV6-5 and TRBJ1-5, with 7 bases fitting TRBD1. Per germline, CDR1 MNHEY and CDR2 SVGAGI. The CDR3 is 14 amino acids. V dropped 4 bases and J dropped 6; count of bases not matched to a gene: 6.

The V call is TRBV28, the J call TRBJ1-1, with D hard to call. Trimming took 6 bases from V and 0 from J, leaving 11 bases between them. Germline CDR1 MDHEN, CDR2 SYDVKM. CDR3 length: 14 amino acids. The CDR3 nucleotides read TGTGCCAGCAGGGCAGGCGTCATGAACACTGAAGCTTTCTTT. Amino acids: CASRAGVMNTEAFF. The full variable domain, in which reference TRBV28 and TRBJ1-1 provide the parts outside the CDR3, is DVKVTQSSRYLVKRTGEKVFLECVQDMDHENMFWYRQDPGLGLRLIYFSYDVKMKEKGDIPEGYSVSREKKERFSLILESASTNQTSMYLCASRAGVMNTEAFFGQGTRLTVV.

The gene calls are TRBV28 and TRBJ2-5, with TRBD2 matching 9 bases. Germline CDR1 is MDHEN and CDR2 is SYDVKM. Trimming removed 2 bases from V and 9 bases from J; junction bases left unmatched: 10. This CDR3 is 15 amino acids long. The CDR3 bases are TGTGCCAGCAGTTTAAGAGGGACTAGCCTGAGTCCCCAGTACTTC. It encodes CASSLRGTSLSPQYF.

This chain links TRBV10-2 with TRBJ2-1; TRBD1 agrees at 8 bases. This CDR3 has 16 amino acids. With 0 bases clipped from V and 8 bases from J, the junction kept 9 bases outside the gene matches. Per the germline V gene, CDR1 is WSHSY and CDR2 is SAAADI. The CDR3 DNA reads as TGCGCCAGCAGTGAGTCGAACAGGGGGAAGTCTGATGAGCAGTTCTTC. It encodes CASSESNRGKSDEQFF.

This rearrangement joins TRBV2 to TRBJ1-1; 11 nucleotides line up with TRBD1. Trimming took 7 bases from V and 4 from J; bases not matched to a gene: 5. The CDR3 has 14 amino acids. Germline V lookup: CDR1 SNHLY, CDR2 FYNNEI. In DNA form, the CDR3 reads TGTGCCAGCACCGCGGGGACAGGGGGCACTGAAGCTTTCTTT. As protein: CASTAGTGGTEAFF.

This clone was detected only once. The chain recombines TRBV27 with TRBJ2-3; a weak D match, TRBD1 (8 bases). V was shortened by 8 bases and J by 2 bases, with 20 bases between the two germline ends. The CDR3 is 16 residues long. Germline lookup yields CDR1 MNHEY and CDR2 SMNVEV (reference sequence). The CDR3 here is CASGQRGQVYTDTQYF. The CDR3 DNA reads as TGTGCCAGCGGACAGCGGGGACAGGTTTACACAGATACGCAGTATTTT.

This chain joins TRBV4-1 and TRBJ2-1; D possibly corresponds to TRBD1 (6 bases). This CDR3 spans 15 amino acids. The V end was cut by 0 bases, the J end by 5 bases, with 11 bases between. Per the germline V gene, CDR1 is MGHRA and CDR2 is YSYEKL. CDR3 coding DNA: TGCGCCAGCAGCCAAGAAGGGGACACACACAATGAGCAGTTCTTC. This codes for CASSQEGDTHNEQFF.